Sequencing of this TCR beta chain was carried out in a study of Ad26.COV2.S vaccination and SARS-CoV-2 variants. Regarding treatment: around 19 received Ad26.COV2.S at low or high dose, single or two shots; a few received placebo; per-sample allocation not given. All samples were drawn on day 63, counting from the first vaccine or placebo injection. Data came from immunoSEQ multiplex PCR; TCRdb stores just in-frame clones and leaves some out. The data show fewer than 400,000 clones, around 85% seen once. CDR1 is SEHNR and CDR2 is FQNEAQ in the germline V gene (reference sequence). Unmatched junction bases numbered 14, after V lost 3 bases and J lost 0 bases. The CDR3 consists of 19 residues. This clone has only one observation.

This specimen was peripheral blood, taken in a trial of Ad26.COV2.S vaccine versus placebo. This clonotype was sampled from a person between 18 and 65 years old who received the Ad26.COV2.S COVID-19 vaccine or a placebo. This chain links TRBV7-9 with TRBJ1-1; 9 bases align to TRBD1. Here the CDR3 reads CASSFYPGTGIYMNTEAFF. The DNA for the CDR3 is TGTGCCAGCAGCTTTTACCCCGGGACAGGGATATATATGAACACTGAAGCTTTCTTT.